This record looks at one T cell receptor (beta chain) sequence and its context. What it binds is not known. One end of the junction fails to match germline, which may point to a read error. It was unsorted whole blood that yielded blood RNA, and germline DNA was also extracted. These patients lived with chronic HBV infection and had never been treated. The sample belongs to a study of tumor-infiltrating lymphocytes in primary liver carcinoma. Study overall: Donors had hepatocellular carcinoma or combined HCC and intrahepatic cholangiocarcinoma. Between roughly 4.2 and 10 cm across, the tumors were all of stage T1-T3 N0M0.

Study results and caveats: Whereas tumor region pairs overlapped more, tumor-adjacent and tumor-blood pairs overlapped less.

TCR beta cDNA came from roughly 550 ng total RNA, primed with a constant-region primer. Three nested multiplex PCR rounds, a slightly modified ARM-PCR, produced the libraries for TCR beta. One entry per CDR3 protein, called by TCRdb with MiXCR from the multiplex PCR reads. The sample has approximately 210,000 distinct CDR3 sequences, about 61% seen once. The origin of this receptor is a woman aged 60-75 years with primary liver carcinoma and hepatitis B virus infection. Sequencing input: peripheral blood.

CDR3 nucleotides: TGTGCCAGCAGCCAAACCCGGCAGCTCAGATCACTCCTCCACTTT. Protein sequence: CASSQTRQLRSLLHF. V and J are TRBV14 and TRBJ1-6; D unclear. The germline V gene has CDR1 SGHDN and CDR2 FVKESK. This CDR3 has 15 residues. Full variable domain (rest looked up from reference TRBV14 and TRBJ1-6): EAGVTQFPSHSVIEKGQTVTLRCDPISGHDNLYWYRRVMGKEIKFLLHFVKESKQDESGMPNNRFLAERTGGTYSTLKVQPAELEDSGVYFCASSQTRQLRSLLHFGNGTRLTVT.